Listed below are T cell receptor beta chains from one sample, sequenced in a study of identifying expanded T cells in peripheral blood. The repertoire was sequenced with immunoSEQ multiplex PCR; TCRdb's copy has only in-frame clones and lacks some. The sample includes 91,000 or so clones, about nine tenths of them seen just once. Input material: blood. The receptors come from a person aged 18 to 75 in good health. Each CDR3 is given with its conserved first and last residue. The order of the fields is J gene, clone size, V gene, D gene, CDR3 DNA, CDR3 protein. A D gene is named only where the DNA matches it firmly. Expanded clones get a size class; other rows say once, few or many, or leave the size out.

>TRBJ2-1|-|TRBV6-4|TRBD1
TGTGCCAGCAGTCCGTCCGGGACAGGGGTAAATAATGAGCAGTTCTTC
CASSPSGTGVNNEQFF
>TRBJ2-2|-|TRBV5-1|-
TGCGCCAGCAGCTTGATCCGCGGGGAATTAAACACCGGGGAGCTGTTTTTT
CASSLIRGELNTGELFF
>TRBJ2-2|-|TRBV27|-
TGTGCCAGCAGTCTCAGGGGGGTGGGCACCGGGGAGCTGTTTTTT
CASSLRGVGTGELFF
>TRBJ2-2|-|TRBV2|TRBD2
TGTGCCAGCAGTTGGTCTAGCGGGACCGGGGAGCTGTTTTTT
CASSWSSGTGELFF
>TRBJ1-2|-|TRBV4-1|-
TGCGCCACCTCGACAGAGACTAACTATGGCTACACCTTC
CATSTETNYGYTF
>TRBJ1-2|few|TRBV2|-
TGTGCCAGCAGTCCAGGGCCCCTCTATGGCTACACCTTC
CASSPGPLYGYTF
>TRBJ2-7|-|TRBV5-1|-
TGCGCCAGCAGCATATCCTACGAGCAGTACTTC
CASSISYEQYF
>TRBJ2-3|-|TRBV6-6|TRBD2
TGTGCCAGCAGTCCTAGCGGGGGGGCCACAGATACGCAGTATTTT
CASSPSGGATDTQYF
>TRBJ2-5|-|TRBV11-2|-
TGTGCCAGCAGCCCGGGGTTGGAGACCCAGTACTTC
CASSPGLETQYF
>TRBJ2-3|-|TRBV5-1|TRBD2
TGCGCCAGCAGGGCGACTAGCGGGAGCACAGATACGCAGTATTTT
CASRATSGSTDTQYF
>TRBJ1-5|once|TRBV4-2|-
TGTGCCAGCAGCCAATCTTTCGGGAACGTTAAGCCCCAGCATTTT
CASSQSFGNVKPQHF
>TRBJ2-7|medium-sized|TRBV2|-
TGTGCCAGCGGCAACTACGAGCAGTACTTC
CASGNYEQYF
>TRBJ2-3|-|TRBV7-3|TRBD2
TGTGCCAGCAGCCAGACTAGCGGGGGGGACACAGATACGCAGTATTTT
CASSQTSGGDTDTQYF
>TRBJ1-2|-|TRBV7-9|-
TGTGCCAGCAGCGTCAGTGGGGCACTGTCCTATGGCTACACCTTC
CASSVSGALSYGYTF
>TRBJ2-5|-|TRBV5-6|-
TGTGCCAGCAGCTATCGAGAGACCCAGTACTTC
CASSYRETQYF
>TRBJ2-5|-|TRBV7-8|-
TGTGCCAGCAGCTTAGGTGGAGTTCGGGAGACCCAGTACTTC
CASSLGGVRETQYF
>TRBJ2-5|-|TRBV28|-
TGTGCCAGCACGGTCCGACAAAACTACCAAGAGACCCAGTACTTC
CASTVRQNYQETQYF
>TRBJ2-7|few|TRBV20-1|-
TGCAGTGCTAGGGGGACGTACGAGCAGTACTTC
CSARGTYEQYF
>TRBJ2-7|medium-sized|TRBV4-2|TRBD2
TGTGCCAGCAGCCAAGAGACTAGCGGGAGCTACGAGCAGTACTTC
CASSQETSGSYEQYF
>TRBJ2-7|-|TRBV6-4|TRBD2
TGTGCCAGCAGTGACTCGGCGGGAGGGTCGTCGCAGGAGCAGTACTTC
CASSDSAGGSSQEQYF
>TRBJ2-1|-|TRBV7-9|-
TGTGCCAGCAGCTCGACAGACGCGGAGCAGTTCTTC
CASSSTDAEQFF
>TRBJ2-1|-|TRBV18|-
TGTGCCAGCTCACCCGGGGAAGCTGGGGGGCAGTTCTTC
CASSPGEAGGQFF
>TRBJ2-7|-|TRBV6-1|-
TGTGCCAGCAGTGAAGAGGGGGGAGGGGCCTACGAGCAGTACTTC
CASSEEGGGAYEQYF